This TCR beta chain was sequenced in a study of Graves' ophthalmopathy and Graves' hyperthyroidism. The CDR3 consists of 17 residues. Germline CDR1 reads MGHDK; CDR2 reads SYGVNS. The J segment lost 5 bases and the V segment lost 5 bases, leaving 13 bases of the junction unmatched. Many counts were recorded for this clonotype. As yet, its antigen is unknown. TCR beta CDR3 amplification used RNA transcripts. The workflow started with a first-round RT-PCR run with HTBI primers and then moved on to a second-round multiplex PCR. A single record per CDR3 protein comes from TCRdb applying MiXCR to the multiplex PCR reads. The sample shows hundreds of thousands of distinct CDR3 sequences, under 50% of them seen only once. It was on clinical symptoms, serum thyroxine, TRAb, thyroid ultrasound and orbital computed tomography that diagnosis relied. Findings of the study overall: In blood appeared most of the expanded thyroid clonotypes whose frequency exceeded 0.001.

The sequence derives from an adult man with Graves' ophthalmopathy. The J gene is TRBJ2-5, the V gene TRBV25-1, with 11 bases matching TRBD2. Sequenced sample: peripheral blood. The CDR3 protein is CASSPGLADRGSETQYF. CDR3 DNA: TGTGCCAGCAGTCCGGGACTAGCGGACCGGGGTTCGGAGACCCAGTACTTC. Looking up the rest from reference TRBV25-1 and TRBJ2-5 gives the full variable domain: EADIYQTPRYLVIGTGKKITLECSQTMGHDKMYWYQQDPGMELHLIHYSYGVNSTEKGDLSSESTVSRIRTEHFPLTLESARPSHTSQYLCASSPGLADRGSETQYFGPGTRLLVL.